This TCR beta chain was retrieved from a study of T-cell reconstitution after alpha-beta-depleted transplantation in children. The length of the CDR3 is 15 residues. With V trimmed by 8 bases and J by 5 bases, 11 bases remained unmatched. The germline V gene has CDR1 MNHNS and CDR2 SASEGT. This clonotype was picked up a small number of times. TCRbeta library construction was performed incorporating unique molecular identifiers. TCRdb itself ran the PCR reads through MiXCR, one entry per CDR3 protein. The sample lists around 480,000 distinct CDR3 sequences, 32% occurring once. This clonotype originated in a human donor who donated a stem cell graft to a child with aplastic anemia. The rearrangement uses TRBV6-1 and TRBJ2-3; 9 bases match TRBD2. The sample in question was PBMCs from the stem cell graft donor, obtained from the stem cell graft. CDR3 in DNA: TGTGCCAGCCAACCGAATAGCGGGAGACGAGATACGCAGTATTTT. Its translation is CASQPNSGRRDTQYF.